This T cell receptor (beta chain) was captured by sequencing in a study of T cells in Graves' hyperthyroidism and ophthalmopathy. The CDR3 is 14 amino acids. CDR1 and CDR2 (germline): KGHSH, LQKENI. J was trimmed by 6 bases and V by 3 bases; bases with no gene match: 5. Study-level results: Blood also held most thyroid clonotypes expanded beyond 0.001.

Details on this clonotype: What it binds is not known.

Amplification of TCR beta CDR3 regions was performed using RNA transcripts as template. Carried out on the TCR CDR3, a first-round RT-PCR used the HTBI primer set. TCRdb re-derived calls from the multiplex PCR reads in MiXCR, one entry per CDR3 protein. The sample comprises a few hundred thousand distinct CDR3 sequences, roughly 15% of which are singletons, and more than 4.5% rests with the top ten. PBMCs came from more than 9.5 ml fresh peripheral blood. Specimen: blood. The chain links TRBV18 to TRBJ1-1, with 9 bases matching TRBD1. The clonotype was recovered from a woman between 18 and 29 years old with Graves' hyperthyroidism. CDR3 in amino acids: CASSPGTGGAEAFF. CDR3 coding DNA: TGTGCCAGCTCACCCGGAACAGGGGGCGCTGAAGCTTTCTTT.